This T cell receptor (beta chain) was retrieved from a study of tumor-infiltrating lymphocytes in primary liver carcinoma. Study as a whole: These patients were men and women whose ages were 30 to 69 years. General study results and limits: Among top clones, only about 7.5-25% appeared in all five tumor regions.

Making TCR beta cDNA involved approximately 520 ng total RNA and a constant-region primer. Three nested multiplex PCR rounds, a slightly modified ARM-PCR, produced the libraries for TCR beta. A C-beta reverse primer and TRBV1-TRBV30 forward primers served in each of the first two PCR rounds, at 9 to 10 cycles apiece. TCRdb reprocessed the multiplex PCR reads via MiXCR and lists one record per CDR3 protein. The sample contains over 45,000 distinct CDR3 sequences, about two thirds of which appear only once. As to this clonotype: Its antigen is unidentified. A junction end diverges from the germline sequence, so it may reflect a read error.

Each 20-30 mg portion of unsorted bulk tissue served as the source for co-extraction of RNA and DNA. Germline CDR1 and CDR2: SGHRS and YFSETQ. The CDR3 totals 14 residues. The chain couples TRBV5-1 to TRBJ1-2; possible D gene TRBD1, 6 bases. The sequenced sample was liver tumor tissue from sampling region 5. Subset denoted: tumor region T5, tumor centre. This clonotype was obtained from a middle-aged man with primary liver carcinoma and hepatitis B virus infection. The CDR3 reads CASSLGGDNYDYTF. The CDR3 region has the DNA TGCGCCAGCAGTTTGGGAGGGGACAACTATGACTACACCTTC.